This section outlines one T cell receptor (beta chain) sequence together with its context. Antigen: not known. The sequenced template was cDNA made from the entire isolated RNA. TCRdb's copy holds only in-frame clones and misses some; the assay was immunoSEQ multiplex PCR. The sample shows over 700,000 clones, 15% to 20% of them seen only once. These data belong to a study of beta chain features in type 1 diabetes. The study, taken as a whole, reports: When VDJ junctions were examined, type 1 diabetes patients showed fewer insertions and more deletions. PCR might preferentially amplify shorter templates, equally in patients and controls. Moderate yet significant TCRB CDR3 shortening was seen in Type 1 diabetes patients in all four CD4+ subsets.

CDR1 and CDR2 from the germline V gene are SEHNR and FQNEAQ (reference sequence). V dropped 5 bases and J dropped 5; count of bases not matched to a gene: 8. The CDR3 loop spans 15 amino acids. The J gene is TRBJ1-1, the V gene TRBV7-9; TRBD1 matches at 10 bases. This clonotype was sampled from a woman between 18 and 29 years old in good health. The sequenced sample consisted of naive CD4+ T cells from blood. The CDR3 reads CASSRRTGGMTEAFF. CDR3 in DNA: TGTGCCAGCAGCAGGAGGACAGGGGGTATGACTGAAGCTTTCTTT.